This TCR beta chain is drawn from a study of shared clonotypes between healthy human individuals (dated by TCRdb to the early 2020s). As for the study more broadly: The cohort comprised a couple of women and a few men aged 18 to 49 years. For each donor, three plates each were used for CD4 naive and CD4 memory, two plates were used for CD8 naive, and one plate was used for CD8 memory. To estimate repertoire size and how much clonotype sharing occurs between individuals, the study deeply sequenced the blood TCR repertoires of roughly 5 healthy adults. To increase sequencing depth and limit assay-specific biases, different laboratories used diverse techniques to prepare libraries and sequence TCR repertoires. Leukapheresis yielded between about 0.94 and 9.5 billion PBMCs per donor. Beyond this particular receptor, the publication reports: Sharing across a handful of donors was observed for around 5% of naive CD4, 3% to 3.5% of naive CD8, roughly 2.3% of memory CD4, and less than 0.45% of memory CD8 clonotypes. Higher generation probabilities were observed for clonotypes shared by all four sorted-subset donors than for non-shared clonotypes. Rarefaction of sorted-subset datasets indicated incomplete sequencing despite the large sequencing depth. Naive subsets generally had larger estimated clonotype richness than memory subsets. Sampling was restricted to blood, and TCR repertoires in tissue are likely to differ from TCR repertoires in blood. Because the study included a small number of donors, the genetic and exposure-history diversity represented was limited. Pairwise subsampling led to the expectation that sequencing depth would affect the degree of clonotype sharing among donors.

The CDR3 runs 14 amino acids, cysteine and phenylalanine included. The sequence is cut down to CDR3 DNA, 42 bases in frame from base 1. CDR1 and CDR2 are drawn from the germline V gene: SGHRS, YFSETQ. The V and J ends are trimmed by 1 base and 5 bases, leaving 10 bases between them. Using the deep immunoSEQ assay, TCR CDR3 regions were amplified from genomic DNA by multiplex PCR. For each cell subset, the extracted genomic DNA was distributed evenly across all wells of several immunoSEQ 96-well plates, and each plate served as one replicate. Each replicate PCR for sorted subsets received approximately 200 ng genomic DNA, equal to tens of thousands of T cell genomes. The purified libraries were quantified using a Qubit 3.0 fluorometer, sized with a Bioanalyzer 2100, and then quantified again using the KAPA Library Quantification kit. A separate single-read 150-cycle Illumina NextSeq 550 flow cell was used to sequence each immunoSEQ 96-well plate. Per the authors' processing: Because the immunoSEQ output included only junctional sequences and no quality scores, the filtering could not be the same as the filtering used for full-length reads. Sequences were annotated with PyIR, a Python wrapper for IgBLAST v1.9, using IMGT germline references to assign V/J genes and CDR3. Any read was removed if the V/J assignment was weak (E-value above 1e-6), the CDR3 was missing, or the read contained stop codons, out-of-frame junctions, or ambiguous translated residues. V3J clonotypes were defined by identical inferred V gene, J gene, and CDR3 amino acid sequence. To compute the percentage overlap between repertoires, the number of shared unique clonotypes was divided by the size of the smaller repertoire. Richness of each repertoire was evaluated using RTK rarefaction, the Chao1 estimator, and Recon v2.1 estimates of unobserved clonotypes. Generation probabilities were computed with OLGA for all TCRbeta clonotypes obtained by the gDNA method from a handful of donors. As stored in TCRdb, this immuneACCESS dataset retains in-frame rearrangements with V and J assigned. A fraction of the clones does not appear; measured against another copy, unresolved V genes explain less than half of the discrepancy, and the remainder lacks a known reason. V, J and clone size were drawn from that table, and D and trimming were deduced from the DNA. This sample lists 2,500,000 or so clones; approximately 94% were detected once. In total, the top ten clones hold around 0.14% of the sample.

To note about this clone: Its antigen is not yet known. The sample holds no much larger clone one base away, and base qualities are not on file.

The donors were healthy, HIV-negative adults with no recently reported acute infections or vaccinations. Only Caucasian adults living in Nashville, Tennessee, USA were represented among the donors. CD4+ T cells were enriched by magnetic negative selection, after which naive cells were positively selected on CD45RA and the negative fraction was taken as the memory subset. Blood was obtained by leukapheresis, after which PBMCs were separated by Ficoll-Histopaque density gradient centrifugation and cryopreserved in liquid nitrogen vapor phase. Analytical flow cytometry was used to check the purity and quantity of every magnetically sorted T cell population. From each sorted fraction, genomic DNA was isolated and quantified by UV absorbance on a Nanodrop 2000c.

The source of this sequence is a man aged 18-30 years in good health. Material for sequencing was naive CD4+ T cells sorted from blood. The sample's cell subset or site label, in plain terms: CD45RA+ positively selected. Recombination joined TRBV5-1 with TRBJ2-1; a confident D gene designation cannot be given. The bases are TGCGCCAGCAGCTTGTTATCGGCTAACAATGAGCAGTTCTTC. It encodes CASSLLSANNEQFF.